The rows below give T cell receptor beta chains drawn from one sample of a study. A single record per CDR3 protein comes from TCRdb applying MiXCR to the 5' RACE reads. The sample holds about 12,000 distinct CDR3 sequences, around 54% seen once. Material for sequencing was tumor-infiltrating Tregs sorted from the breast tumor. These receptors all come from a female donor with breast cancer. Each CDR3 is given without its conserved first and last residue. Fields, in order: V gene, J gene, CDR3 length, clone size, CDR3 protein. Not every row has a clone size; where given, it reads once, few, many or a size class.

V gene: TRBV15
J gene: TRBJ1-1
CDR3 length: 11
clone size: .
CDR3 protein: ATSSRSNTEAF

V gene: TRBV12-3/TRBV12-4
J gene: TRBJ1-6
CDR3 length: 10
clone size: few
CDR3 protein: ASQMYGSPLH

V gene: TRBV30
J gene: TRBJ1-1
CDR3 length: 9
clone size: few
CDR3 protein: AWTVNTEAF

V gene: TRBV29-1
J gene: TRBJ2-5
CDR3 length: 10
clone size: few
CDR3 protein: SAVESQETQY

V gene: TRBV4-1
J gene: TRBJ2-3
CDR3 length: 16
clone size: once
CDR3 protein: AGSVAGGHSPDTDTQY

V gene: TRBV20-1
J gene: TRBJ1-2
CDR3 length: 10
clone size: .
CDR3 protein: SAQDSSDGYT

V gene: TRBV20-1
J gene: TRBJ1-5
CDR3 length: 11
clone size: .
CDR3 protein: SARSISNQPQH

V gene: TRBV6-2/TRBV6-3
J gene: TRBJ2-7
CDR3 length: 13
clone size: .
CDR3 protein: ASLSNWLAGAEQY

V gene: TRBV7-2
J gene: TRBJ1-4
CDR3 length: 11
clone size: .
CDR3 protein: ASSRTTNEKLF

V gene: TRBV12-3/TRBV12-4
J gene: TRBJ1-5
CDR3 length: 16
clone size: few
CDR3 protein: ASSLRRSGSSGNQPQH

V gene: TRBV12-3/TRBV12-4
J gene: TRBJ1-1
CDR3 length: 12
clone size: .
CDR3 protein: VSGDLRGGAEAF

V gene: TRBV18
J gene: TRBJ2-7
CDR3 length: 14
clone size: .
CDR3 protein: ASSPKDGAMTYEQY

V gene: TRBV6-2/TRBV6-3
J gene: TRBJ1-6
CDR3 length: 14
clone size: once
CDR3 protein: ASSHQRTPPNSPLH

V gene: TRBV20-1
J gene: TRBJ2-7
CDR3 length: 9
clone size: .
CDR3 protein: SARGTYEQY

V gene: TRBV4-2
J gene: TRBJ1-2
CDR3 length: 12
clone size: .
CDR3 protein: ASSQRDREYGYT

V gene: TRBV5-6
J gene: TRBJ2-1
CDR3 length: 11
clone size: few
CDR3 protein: ASSWDSNNEQF